What follows are 31 T cell receptor beta chains derived from one specimen sequenced in a study of tumor and adjacent non-tumor tissue in lung cancer. The library came from three nested PCR rounds adapted from ARM-PCR protocols. TCRdb re-analysed the multiplex PCR reads in MiXCR, keeping a single row per CDR3 protein. The table records over 100,000 distinct CDR3 sequences, roughly 80% of them present only once. RNA was extracted from bulk tissue without any cell sorting. The sample taken for sequencing was lung tumor tissue. The receptors originated from a woman aged 55-69 years with non-small cell lung cancer.

About this clonotype: The junction shows a germline mismatch at one end, possibly a read error. The chain recombines TRBV6-1 with TRBJ1-1; D ambiguous. Germline V gene data show CDR1 as MNHNS and CDR2 as SASEGT. This CDR3 is built from 14 residues. The CDR3 coding sequence is TGTGCCAACAGTGAAGATTGGTTGGGCTCTGAAGCTTTCTTT. This gives the protein CANSEDWLGSEAFF.

This clonotype occurred a few times. This chain joins TRBV29-1 and TRBJ1-1; D gene uncertain. The CDR3 covers 10 residues. Germline V lookup: CDR1 SQVTM, CDR2 ANQGSEA. The V end lost 8 bases, the J end lost 2 bases, and 6 bases lay between the germline ends. CDR3 DNA sequence: TGCAGCACTGTCAACACTGAAGCTTTCTTT. Protein product: CSTVNTEAFF. Full variable domain (remainder filled in from reference TRBV29-1 and TRBJ1-1): SAVISQKPSRDICQRGTSLTIQCQVDSQVTMMFWYRQQPGQSLTLIATANQGSEATYESGFVIDKFPISRPNLTFSTLTVSNMSPEDSSIYLCSTVNTEAFFGQGTRLTVV.

This clonotype was observed a single time. At one of its ends the junction is not consistent with the germline gene, which may arise from a read error. This chain uses TRBV20-1 with TRBJ1-1; no reliable D call. CDR1 is DFQATT, CDR2 SNEGSKA, per germline (reference sequence). The CDR3 has 13 residues. CDR3 sequence: CSASSGMNTGALF. The CDR3 DNA reads TGTAGTGCTAGTTCAGGTATGAACACTGGAGCTCTCTTT.

Regarding this clonotype: Since no conserved phenylalanine or tryptophan closes the CDR3, a read error is the likely cause. V and J are TRBV20-1 and TRBJ2-7, with 9 bases that match TRBD2. V was clipped by 3 bases and J by 10 bases; unmatched bases: 22. CDR3 length: 17 residues. Germline V gene lookup returns CDR1 DFQATT and CDR2 SNEGSKA (reference sequence). The CDR3 is CSASSGSGGRGRGEQYS. The CDR3 bases are TGCAGTGCTAGTAGTGGTAGCGGGGGCCGCGGGAGGGGCGAACAGTACTCC.

Remarks on this clonotype: At one end the junction does not follow the germline gene, possibly because of a read error. The rearrangement links TRBV5-4 to TRBJ2-1, with TRBD2 matching 8 bases. The CDR3 covers 15 residues. Germline V gene sequence: CDR1 SGHNT, CDR2 YYREEE (reference sequence). CDR3 DNA: TGTGCCAGCAGCCCCCCCGGGACTAGACTGGCAGAGCGGTTCTTC. Translating it yields CASSPPGTRLAERFF.

With respect to this clonotype: One junction end does not reproduce the germline sequence, and a read error may be involved. CDR3 nucleotides: TGTGCCAGCAGTTTACGTCACAGGGGGCAGGCTGAAGCTTTATTT. It specifies CASSLRHRGQAEALF. The V call is TRBV28, the J call TRBJ1-1, with 9 bases fitting TRBD1. Germline V gene data show CDR1 as MDHEN and CDR2 as SYDVKM. This CDR3 is 15 amino acids long.

A word on this clonotype: A much larger clone is a single base away; this may be a read error. The gene calls are TRBV10-1 and TRBJ1-5; TRBD1 agrees at 8 bases. This CDR3 spans 17 amino acids. The V and J ends lost 7 bases and 3 bases, in that order; junction bases with no gene match: 14. Germline V gives CDR1 WNHNN, CDR2 SYGVQD (reference sequence). The CDR3 bases are TGCGCCAGCACGACCATGCGAGGGACAGGAAACAATCAGCCCCAGCATTTT. It translates to CASTTMRGTGNNQPQHF.

About this clonotype: A single base separates this from a much larger clone, so it may be a read error. The rearrangement uses TRBV6-6 and TRBJ2-3, with 11 bases matching TRBD2. The V gene's germline CDR1 is MNHNY and CDR2 SVGAGI (reference sequence). The CDR3 runs to 16 residues. The CDR3 DNA reads as TGTTCCAGCAGCCCTGGGGGGACTAGCGGAACAGATACGCAGTATTTT. Translated: CSSSPGGTSGTDTQYF.

To note about this clonotype: This may stem from a read error, because a much larger clone lies one nucleotide away. The V gene is TRBV28, the J gene TRBJ2-6, with D possibly TRBD2 on 6 matching bases. The CDR3 length is 17 residues. The V and J ends lost 5 bases and 0 bases respectively, with 14 bases between them. The germline V gene has CDR1 MDHEN and CDR2 SYDVKM. The CDR3 DNA is TGTGCCAGCAGTCCCGGGACTGGCCCCTCTGGGGCCAACGTCCTGACTTTC. As protein: CASSPGTGPSGANVLTF.

As to this clonotype: It is likely a read error, because the conserved phenylalanine at the end of the CDR3 is missing. This sequence joins TRBV20-1 and TRBJ2-1, with 12 bases fitting TRBD2. V trimming: 6 bases; J trimming: 10 bases; junction bases outside the gene matches: 4. The germline CDR1 and CDR2 sequences are DFQATT and SNEGSKA (reference sequence). There are 12 residues in the CDR3. The CDR3 loop reads CSAIGLAGEQFL. DNA of the CDR3: TGCAGTGCCATAGGACTAGCGGGGGAGCAGTTCTTG.

Concerning this clonotype itself: Sequence at one end of the junction differs from germline and may be a read error. The rearrangement joins TRBV4-3 to TRBJ2-2; a weak D match, TRBD2 (6 bases). This CDR3 has 14 residues. The germline CDR1 and CDR2 sequences are LGHNA and YSLEER. Here the CDR3 reads CASNPGLRTGELFF. The CDR3, as DNA: TGCGCAAGCAACCCGGGACTTCGCACCGGGGAGCTGTTTTTT.

This clonotype showed up just once. A read error may produce the germline difference seen at one junction end. The CDR3 loop reads CSARPGVHYSYNEQSF. The CDR3 DNA is TGCAGTGCTAGACCCGGGGTTCACTACTCCTACAATGAGCAGTCCTTC. This chain links TRBV20-1 with TRBJ2-1, with a weak D call TRBD2 (5 bases). In germline, CDR1 is DFQATT, CDR2 SNEGSKA (reference sequence). The CDR3 has 16 residues.

In regard to this clonotype: Relative to the germline gene, one junction end is altered; a read error may explain this. This rearrangement joins TRBV12-3 or TRBV12-4 to TRBJ2-4; possibly TRBD2 for D (5 bases). The CDR3 extends over 11 amino acids. This chain's CDR3 is CASSSGLASDF. In nucleotides, the CDR3 is TGTGCCAGCAGTTCCGGGCTAGCCAGCGACTTC.

This clonotype appeared once. The junction does not match germline at one end; this may be a read error. The rearrangement links TRBV29-1 to TRBJ2-6; possibly TRBD1 for D (5 bases). The length of the CDR3 is 13 residues. CDR1 is SQVTM, CDR2 ANQGSEA, per germline. CDR3 sequence (DNA): TGCAACGCCATGAGCTCTGGGGCCAACGTCCTGCCTTTC. It translates to CNAMSSGANVLPF.

The chain couples TRBV2 to TRBJ1-2; D is ambiguous. In germline, CDR1 is SNHLY, CDR2 FYNNEI. The CDR3 consists of 14 residues. The V end was cut by 4 bases, the J end by 2 bases, with 11 bases between. CDR3: CASSVRVTNYGYTF. CDR3 nucleotides: TGTGCCAGCAGTGTTCGGGTCACAAACTATGGCTACACCTTC.

Note on this clonotype: A much larger clone lies a single base off, so this may be a read error. V is TRBV12-3 or TRBV12-4 and J is TRBJ2-2; 7 bases map to TRBD1. CDR3 length: 15 residues. Losses at the gene ends were 6 bases for V and 7 bases for J; bases not matched to a gene: 11. The chain's CDR3 is CASSQTGDVGGELFF. The CDR3 nucleotides read TGTGCCAGCAGCCAAACAGGGGACGTCGGCGGGGAGCTGTTTTTT.

Notes on this clonotype: Compared with germline, one end of the junction differs, possibly owing to a read error. The rearrangement links TRBV11-2 to TRBJ2-3, with 7 bases identical to TRBD2. There are 17 residues in the CDR3. Germline V CDR1 and CDR2: SGHAT, FQNNGV. The CDR3 bases are TGTGCCAGCAGTTTAGGTCCCCTAGCGGAGGACACCCATACGCAGTATTTT. Protein product: CASSLGPLAEDTHTQYF. The full variable domain, its missing parts supplied by reference TRBV11-2 and TRBJ2-3, is EAGVAQSPRYKIIEKRQSVAFWCNPISGHATLYWYQQILGQGPKLLIQFQNNGVVDDSQLPKDRFSAERLKGVDSTLKIQPAKLEDSAVYLCASSLGPLAEDTHTQYFGPGTRLTVL.

This clonotype was detected many times. This chain uses TRBV4-1 with TRBJ1-5; D unclear. This CDR3 has 15 residues. V was trimmed by 4 bases and J by 7 bases, leaving 17 bases between them. Germline-derived CDR1 and CDR2 are MGHRA and YSYEKL. In DNA, the CDR3 is TGCGCCAGCAGCCCCCCTGGGATTTTTAACCAGCCCCAGCATTTT. It encodes CASSPPGIFNQPQHF.

Regarding this clonotype: One junction end disagrees with the germline gene, perhaps due to a read error. The V call is TRBV20-1, the J call TRBJ1-6; tentative D call: TRBD1 (5 bases). CDR3 size: 13 residues. Per germline, CDR1 DFQATT and CDR2 SNEGSKA (reference sequence). The chain's CDR3 is CSAFGTDNSPLHF. The CDR3 region has the DNA TGCAGTGCTTTCGGGACGGATAATTCACCCCTACACTTT.

This clonotype came up a few times. A clone one base away is much larger, so this may be a read error. The chain carries TRBV6-2 or TRBV6-3 and TRBJ2-5; D is unclear. Germline V gene lookup returns CDR1 MNHEY and CDR2 SVGEGT. The CDR3 extends over 13 amino acids. The CDR3 sequence is CASSYEIQEIQYF. The CDR3 nucleotides are TGTGCCAGCAGTTACGAGATTCAAGAGATCCAGTACTTC.

With regard to this clonotype: At one boundary the junction diverges from the germline segment, which might be a read error. The chain recombines TRBV11-3 with TRBJ2-1; 12 bases map to TRBD2. Germline values: CDR1 SGHNT, CDR2 YENEEA. This CDR3 has 17 amino acids. CDR3 protein: CVNNLELTSGSHNGQFF. In DNA form, the CDR3 reads TGTGTCAACAACTTAGAGTTGACTAGCGGGAGCCACAATGGGCAGTTCTTC.

As concerns this clonotype: It may be a read error: a sequence one base away is much more abundant. V and J are TRBV28 and TRBJ2-3; D uncertain. The CDR3 covers 11 residues. Per germline, CDR1 MDHEN and CDR2 SYDVKM. Here the CDR3 DNA reads TGTGCCAGCAGTCAAACAGATACGCGGTATTTT. Protein: CASSQTDTRYF.

Points on this clonotype: At one end, the junction sequence differs from germline, possibly due to a read error. The chain is built from TRBV11-1 and TRBJ1-1, with D unclear. The CDR3 has 16 amino acids. In germline, CDR1 is SGHAT, CDR2 FQDESV (reference sequence). The CDR3 is CTSNLVGAIPNTEAFF. The CDR3, as DNA: TGTACCAGCAACTTAGTGGGCGCTATCCCGAACACTGAAGCTTTCTTT.

The rearrangement joins TRBV11-2 to TRBJ1-6; D gene uncertain. Germline V gene data show CDR1 as SGHAT and CDR2 as FQNNGV. The V gene lost 7 bases and the J gene lost 6 bases, with 13 bases spanning the gap. The CDR3 has 14 amino acids. The CDR3 protein is CASNIEVSNSPLHF. In DNA, the CDR3 is TGTGCCAGCAACATAGAAGTAAGTAATTCACCCCTCCACTTT.

Concerning this clonotype itself: The germline gene is not matched at one end of the junction; a read error may be the cause. V usage is TRBV5-1 and J usage is TRBJ2-1; 7 nucleotides line up with TRBD1. The CDR3 has 16 residues. The V gene's germline CDR1 is SGHRS and CDR2 YFSETQ. In DNA, the CDR3 is TGCGCCAGCAGCCCCTTCGGGACAGACTTCTACAATGAGCGGTTCTTC. Its translation: CASSPFGTDFYNERFF.

With regard to this clonotype: This may be a read error, as it is one base from a much larger clone. The chain is built from TRBV4-3 and TRBJ2-1; the match to TRBD2 covers 10 bases. CDR1 LGHNA and CDR2 YSLEER come from the germline V gene. This CDR3 has 17 residues. In DNA form, the CDR3 reads TGCGCCAGCAGCCAAGGCGGACGAGCGGGAGGGAACAATGAGCAGATCTTC. Translating it yields CASSQGGRAGGNNEQIF.

As regards this clonotype: One end of the junction does not line up with germline, which may come from a read error. The chain links TRBV20-1 to TRBJ1-2, with 9 nucleotides matching TRBD1. Germline V lookup: CDR1 DFQATT, CDR2 SNEGSKA (reference sequence). The CDR3 totals 16 residues. The CDR3 DNA sequence: TGCAGTGCTAGAGTCCTGGACAGGGGAATAATGGATGGCTACGCCTTC. The encoded protein is CSARVLDRGIMDGYAF.

This clonotype occurred once. At one end, the junction sequence differs from germline, possibly due to a read error. The J gene is TRBJ2-6, the V gene TRBV12-3 or TRBV12-4; D may match TRBD1 or TRBD2 (5 bases each). CDR3 length: 16 residues. The CDR3 reads CASSCGRVSGASVLTF. The CDR3 DNA follows: TGCGCCAGCAGTTGCGGGCGAGTCTCCGGGGCCAGCGTCCTGACTTTC.

About this clonotype itself: This clone may be a read error of a much larger clone one base away. The gene calls are TRBV7-3 and TRBJ2-2, with 7 nucleotides matching TRBD1. Per germline, CDR1 SGHTA and CDR2 FQGTGA. This CDR3 is 15 amino acids long. The CDR3 DNA follows: TGTGCCAGCAGCGTGGACAGGAGTAACACCGGGGAGCTGTCTTTT. Protein: CASSVDRSNTGELSF.

As for this clonotype: An end of the junction does not agree with germline; a read error may underlie this. V is TRBV11-2 and J is TRBJ2-7; 8 nucleotides match TRBD2. The germline V gene encodes CDR1 SGHAT and CDR2 FQNNGV. The CDR3 is 15 residues long. CDR3 DNA: TGTGCGAGCAGCTACGGGGCTAGCGGGTGCTACGAGCAGTACTTC. This sequence encodes CASSYGASGCYEQYF.

As to this clonotype: The junction differs from germline at one of its ends, possibly a read error. The chain carries TRBV11-1 and TRBJ2-5; no clear D gene. CDR3 length equals 15 residues. Germline values: CDR1 SGHAT, CDR2 FQDESV (reference sequence). The CDR3 DNA reads TGTGCCTGCAGCCCCGGTGTGGGTTCTCGAGAGACCCAGTACTTC. Its translation: CACSPGVGSRETQYF.